This passage covers 20 T cell receptor beta chains from one sample sequenced in a study of Graves' ophthalmopathy and Graves' hyperthyroidism. Amplified material comprised TCR beta CDR3 regions derived from RNA transcripts. The authors performed first-round RT-PCR with HTBI primers and then a second-round multiplex PCR. MiXCR was run by TCRdb on the multiplex PCR reads, yielding one entry per CDR3 protein. The sample lists a few hundred thousand distinct CDR3 sequences, roughly 21% occurring once. Sequencing input: peripheral blood. The receptors originated from a woman aged 50 to 65 with Graves' ophthalmopathy.

This chain links TRBV19 with TRBJ2-6; D remains unclear. V gave up 4 bases and J gave up 0 bases, with 13 bases separating them. This CDR3 is 17 amino acids long. Looked up from germline, CDR1 is LNHDA and CDR2 is SQIVND (reference sequence). The CDR3 loop reads CASSTTRTPSGANVLTF. The CDR3 DNA reads as TGTGCCAGTAGTACGACAAGAACTCCCTCTGGGGCCAACGTCCTGACTTTC.

This clonotype was observed many times. The chain links TRBV12-3 or TRBV12-4 to TRBJ2-2; D uncertain. The CDR3 sequence is 13 residues long. V was clipped by 6 bases and J by 6 bases, with 11 bases between them. CDR3 sequence (DNA): TGTGCCAGCAGGCCCTCAAGGGCCGGGGAGCTGTTTTTT. It specifies CASRPSRAGELFF.

This clonotype has a count of ten or more. The rearrangement links TRBV5-1 to TRBJ2-2; D is uncertain. The germline V gene encodes CDR1 SGHRS and CDR2 YFSETQ. V lost 0 bases, J lost 7 bases, and 7 bases lay in between. The CDR3 is made up of 13 amino acids. This CDR3 reads CASSLAWGGELFF. Written as DNA, the CDR3 is TGCGCCAGCAGCTTGGCCTGGGGCGGGGAGCTGTTTTTT. Full variable domain (rest looked up from reference TRBV5-1 and TRBJ2-2): KAGVTQTPRYLIKTRGQQVTLSCSPISGHRSVSWYQQTPGQGLQFLFEYFSETQRNKGNFPGRFSGRQFSNSRSEMNVSTLELGDSALYLCASSLAWGGELFFGEGSRLTVL.

This clonotype was recorded at least ten times. The V gene is TRBV6-1, the J gene TRBJ1-2; no reliable D call. The CDR3 totals 15 residues. Germline assignment: CDR1 MNHNS and CDR2 SASEGT. V shed 6 bases and J shed 7 bases, with 21 bases lying between them. The CDR3 bases are TGTGCCAGCAGCCACCCCCTCGGCCGGGAGGTTGGCTACACCTTC. Its translation is CASSHPLGREVGYTF.

The chain couples TRBV12-3 or TRBV12-4 to TRBJ2-7; TRBD2 might be the D (6 bases). The length of the CDR3 is 14 residues. Trimming took 7 bases from V and 0 from J, leaving 13 bases between them. The CDR3 region is CASTPRRDSYEQYF. The CDR3 bases are TGTGCCAGCACCCCCCGGCGGGACTCCTACGAGCAGTACTTC.

This clonotype was recorded at least ten times. The rearrangement uses TRBV7-8 and TRBJ2-5; 10 nucleotides agree with TRBD2. From germline, CDR1 is SGHVS and CDR2 FQNEAQ. With V trimmed by 0 bases and J by 3 bases, 1 base remained unmatched. CDR3 length equals 15 residues. For the CDR3, the DNA is TGTGCCAGCAGCTTAGCAGGACTAGCGGAAGAGACCCAGTACTTC. Encoded protein: CASSLAGLAEETQYF.

This clonotype was found a few times. The chain couples TRBV2 to TRBJ1-5, with D hard to call. The CDR3 spans 14 residues. Trimming removed 5 bases at V and 1 base at J, with 9 bases between. Germline CDR1 is SNHLY and CDR2 is FYNNEI. CDR3 sequence: CASSSSGSNQPQHF. In nucleotides, the CDR3 is TGTGCCAGCAGTTCTTCTGGAAGCAATCAGCCCCAGCATTTT.

This clonotype was seen ten or more times. J is TRBJ2-7 and V is TRBV7-9; the match to TRBD2 covers 7 bases. The CDR3 covers 15 residues. With 5 bases clipped from V and 6 bases from J, the junction kept 13 bases outside the gene matches. Germline-derived CDR1 and CDR2 are SEHNR and FQNEAQ (reference sequence). This chain's CDR3 is CASSPRAGRVGEQYF. The CDR3 nucleotides are TGTGCCAGCAGCCCGAGAGCGGGGAGGGTCGGCGAGCAGTACTTC.

This clonotype was seen repeatedly, ten times or more. The chain links TRBV2 to TRBJ2-7, with 7 positions matching TRBD2. CDR3 length: 14 residues. Per the germline V gene, CDR1 is SNHLY and CDR2 is FYNNEI. The V and J ends lost 10 bases and 1 base, in that order; junction bases with no gene match: 10. CDR3 in DNA: TGTGCCACCCAACTAGCGAGAGGGTCCTACGAGCAGTACTTC. Encoded protein: CATQLARGSYEQYF.

This clonotype was picked up many times. The chain combines TRBV19 with TRBJ2-3; 8 bases fit TRBD1. The CDR3 loop spans 15 amino acids. Germline V lookup: CDR1 LNHDA, CDR2 SQIVND (reference sequence). V lost 5 bases and J lost 1; bases outside the gene matches: 5. For the CDR3, the DNA is TGTGCCAGTAGTCGGGGACAGGCCCGCACAGATACGCAGTATTTT. It codes for CASSRGQARTDTQYF.

This clonotype was picked up many times. In nucleotides, the CDR3 is TGCAGTGCTAGTACCGGGACAGGGGTCTTGAACACTGAAGCTTTCTTT. Translated: CSASTGTGVLNTEAFF. V usage is TRBV20-1 and J usage is TRBJ1-1; 10 nucleotides line up with TRBD1. The germline V gene has CDR1 DFQATT and CDR2 SNEGSKA (reference sequence). Germline trimming cut 3 bases from V and 0 bases from J; bases unmatched to any gene: 7. This CDR3 spans 16 amino acids.

This clonotype was seen many times. This chain connects TRBV27 to TRBJ1-2; D gene unclear. The ends were cut back, 6 bases at V and 4 bases at J, with 21 bases in the middle. CDR1 and CDR2 from the germline V gene are MNHEY and SMNVEV (reference sequence). This CDR3 has 16 residues. The DNA for the CDR3 is TGTGCCAGCAGCTTGGGGAGAGGCCCTGCGGCCTATGGCTACACCTTC. Translating gives CASSLGRGPAAYGYTF.

This clonotype was recorded many times. The genes are TRBV20-1 and TRBJ1-1, with D unclear. V lost 3 bases and J 4 bases, leaving 15 bases between the germline ends. The CDR3 is made up of 14 amino acids. Germline loops: CDR1 DFQATT, CDR2 SNEGSKA (reference sequence). This CDR3 reads CSASPRIRATEAFF. DNA of the CDR3: TGCAGTGCTAGTCCCAGGATAAGAGCCACTGAAGCTTTCTTT.

The chain joins TRBV20-1 to TRBJ2-7; possible D gene TRBD2, 5 bases. Germline lookup yields CDR1 DFQATT and CDR2 SNEGSKA (reference sequence). This CDR3 spans 14 amino acids. Trimming took off 5 bases at V and 0 bases at J, with 14 bases between the two ends. The CDR3 bases are TGCAGTGCTTATAAGACGGGATTCTCCTACGAGCAGTACTTC. Translation: CSAYKTGFSYEQYF.

The rearrangement links TRBV11-2 to TRBJ1-1; the D gene is possibly TRBD1 (6 bases). The V end was cut by 5 bases, the J end by 4 bases, with 11 bases between. CDR1 is SGHAT and CDR2 is FQNNGV in the germline V gene. The CDR3 covers 13 residues. CDR3 loop: CASSENRATEAFF. CDR3 nucleotides: TGTGCCAGCAGCGAAAACAGGGCCACTGAAGCTTTCTTT.

CDR3 nucleotide sequence: TGTGCCAGCAGTGAGTTAAAACTGAGGATGACCTACGAGCAGTACTTC. It specifies CASSELKLRMTYEQYF. The chain couples TRBV6-1 to TRBJ2-7; D ambiguous. This CDR3 contains 16 residues. Trimming shortened V by 3 bases and J by 2 bases, and 17 bases separated the two germline ends. Germline CDR1 reads MNHNS; CDR2 reads SASEGT.

This clonotype was recorded many times. A read error may produce the germline difference seen at one junction end. The chain uses TRBV12-3 or TRBV12-4 and TRBJ2-7, with D perhaps TRBD2 (6 bases). This CDR3 is built from 11 residues. This chain's CDR3 is CASSLGGRLSF. CDR3 coding DNA: TGTGCCAGCAGTTTAGGGGGGAGGCTTTCCTTC.

This clonotype was recorded many times. The CDR3 region has the DNA TGTGCCAGCGAGGGAAGACAGGGGCGAAGTTACGAGCAGTACTTC. Protein product: CASEGRQGRSYEQYF. This sequence joins TRBV6-1 and TRBJ2-7; 8 bases line up with TRBD1. Trimming took 8 bases from V and 4 from J; bases not matched to a gene: 13. Looked up from germline, CDR1 is MNHNS and CDR2 is SASEGT. CDR3 length: 15 amino acids.

V is TRBV3-1 and J is TRBJ1-3; D is possibly TRBD1 (6 bases). The germline gives CDR1 LGHDT, CDR2 YNNKEL (reference sequence). The CDR3 loop spans 14 amino acids. Trimming stripped 6 bases from V and 7 bases from J, with 16 bases between. The DNA for the CDR3 is TGTGCCAGCAGTCCAGGGGCCCGGGGTAACACCATATATTTT. Translated: CASSPGARGNTIYF. The full variable domain, its missing parts supplied by reference TRBV3-1 and TRBJ1-3, is DTAVSQTPKYLVTQMGNDKSIKCEQNLGHDTMYWYKQDSKKFLKIMFSYNNKELIINETVPNRFSPKSPDKAHLNLHINSLELGDSAVYFCASSPGARGNTIYFGEGSWLTVV.

This clonotype was observed a handful of times. The rearrangement links TRBV3-1 to TRBJ1-1; no clear D. V lost 4 bases to trimming and J lost 5 bases, with 23 bases between them. Germline values: CDR1 LGHDT, CDR2 YNNKEL (reference sequence). The CDR3 totals 17 residues. The CDR3, as DNA: TGTGCCAGCAGCCCTATTTTAACACCAAAAAAGCGGACTGAAGCTTTCTTT. It encodes CASSPILTPKKRTEAFF.